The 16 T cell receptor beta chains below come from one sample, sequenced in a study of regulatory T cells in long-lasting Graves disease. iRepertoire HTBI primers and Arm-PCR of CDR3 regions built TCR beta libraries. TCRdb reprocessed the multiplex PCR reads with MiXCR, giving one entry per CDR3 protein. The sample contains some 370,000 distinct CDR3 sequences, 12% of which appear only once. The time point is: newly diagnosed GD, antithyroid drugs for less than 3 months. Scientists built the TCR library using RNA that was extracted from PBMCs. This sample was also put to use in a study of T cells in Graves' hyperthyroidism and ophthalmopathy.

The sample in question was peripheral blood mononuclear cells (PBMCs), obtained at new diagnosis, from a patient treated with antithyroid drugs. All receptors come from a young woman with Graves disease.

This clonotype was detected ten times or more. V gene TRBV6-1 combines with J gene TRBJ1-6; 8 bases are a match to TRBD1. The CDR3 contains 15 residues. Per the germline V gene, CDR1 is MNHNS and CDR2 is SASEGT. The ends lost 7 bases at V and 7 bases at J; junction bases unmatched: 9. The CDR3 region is CASTQGQGLNSPLHF. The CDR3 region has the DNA TGTGCCAGCACCCAAGGACAGGGTCTCAATTCACCCCTCCACTTT.

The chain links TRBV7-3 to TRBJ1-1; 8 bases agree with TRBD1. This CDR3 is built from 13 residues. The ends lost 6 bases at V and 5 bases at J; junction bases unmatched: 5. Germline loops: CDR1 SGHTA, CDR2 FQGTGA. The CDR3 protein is CASRANRGTEAFF. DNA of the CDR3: TGTGCCAGCAGGGCGAACAGGGGGACTGAAGCTTTCTTT.

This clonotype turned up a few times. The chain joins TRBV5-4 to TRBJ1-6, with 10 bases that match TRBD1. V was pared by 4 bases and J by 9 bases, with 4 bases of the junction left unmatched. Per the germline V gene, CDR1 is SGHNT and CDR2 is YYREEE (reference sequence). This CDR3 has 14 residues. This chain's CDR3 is CASSATGGGSPLHF. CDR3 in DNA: TGTGCCAGCAGCGCGACAGGGGGCGGTTCACCCCTCCACTTT.

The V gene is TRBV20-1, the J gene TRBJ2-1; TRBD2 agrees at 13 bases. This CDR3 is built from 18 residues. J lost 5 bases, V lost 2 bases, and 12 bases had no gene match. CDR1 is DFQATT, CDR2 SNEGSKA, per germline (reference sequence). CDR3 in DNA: TGCAGTGCTAGAAAAGGACTAGCGGGAGAACTTTCGGACAATGAGCAGTTCTTC. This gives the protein CSARKGLAGELSDNEQFF.

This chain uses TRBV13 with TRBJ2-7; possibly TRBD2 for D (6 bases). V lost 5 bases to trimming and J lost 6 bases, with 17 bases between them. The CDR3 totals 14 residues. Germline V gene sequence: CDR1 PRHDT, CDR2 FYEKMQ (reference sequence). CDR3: CASSRPGGVREQYF. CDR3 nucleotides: TGTGCCAGCAGCCGGCCCGGAGGGGTTCGCGAGCAGTACTTC.

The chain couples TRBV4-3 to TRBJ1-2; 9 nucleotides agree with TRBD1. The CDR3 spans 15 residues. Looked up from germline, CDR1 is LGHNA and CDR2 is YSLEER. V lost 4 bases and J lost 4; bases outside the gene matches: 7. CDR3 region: CASSLTGGGFYGYTF. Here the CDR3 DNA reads TGCGCCAGCAGCCTGACAGGGGGTGGTTTCTATGGCTACACCTTC.

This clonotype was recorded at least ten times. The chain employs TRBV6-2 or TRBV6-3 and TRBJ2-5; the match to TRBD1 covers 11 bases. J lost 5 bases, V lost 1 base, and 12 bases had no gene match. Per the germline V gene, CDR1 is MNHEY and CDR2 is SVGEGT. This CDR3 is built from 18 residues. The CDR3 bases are TGTGCCAGCAGTTACTTCCCCCGTGGACAGGGGGCGCGGGAGACCCAGTACTTC. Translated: CASSYFPRGQGARETQYF.

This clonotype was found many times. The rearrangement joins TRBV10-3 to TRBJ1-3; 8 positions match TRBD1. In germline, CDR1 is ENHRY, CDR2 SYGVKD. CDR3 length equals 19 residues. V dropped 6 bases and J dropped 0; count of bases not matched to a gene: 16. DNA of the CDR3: TGTGCCATCAGGACTGACAGGGGACCAGGCGGATTCTCTGGAAACACCATATATTTT. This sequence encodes CAIRTDRGPGGFSGNTIYF.

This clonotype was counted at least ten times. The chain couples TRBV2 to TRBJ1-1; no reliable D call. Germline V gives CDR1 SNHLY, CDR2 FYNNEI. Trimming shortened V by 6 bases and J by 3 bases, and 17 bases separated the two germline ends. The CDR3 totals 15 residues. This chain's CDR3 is CASRKTAGGYTEAFF. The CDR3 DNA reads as TGTGCCAGCAGGAAAACGGCAGGAGGATACACTGAAGCTTTCTTT.

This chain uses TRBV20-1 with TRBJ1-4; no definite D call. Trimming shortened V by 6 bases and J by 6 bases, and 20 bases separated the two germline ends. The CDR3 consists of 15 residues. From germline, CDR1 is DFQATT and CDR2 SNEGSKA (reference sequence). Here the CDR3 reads CSAPLKGSHHEKLFF. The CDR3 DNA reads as TGCAGTGCCCCCTTGAAGGGCAGCCATCATGAAAAACTGTTTTTT.

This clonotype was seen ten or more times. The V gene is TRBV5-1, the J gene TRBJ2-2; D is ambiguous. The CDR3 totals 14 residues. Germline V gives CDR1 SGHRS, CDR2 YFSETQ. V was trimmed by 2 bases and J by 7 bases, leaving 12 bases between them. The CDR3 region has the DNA TGCGCCAGCAGCTTCGCAGGTTTAAACGGGGAGCTGTTTTTT. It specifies CASSFAGLNGELFF.

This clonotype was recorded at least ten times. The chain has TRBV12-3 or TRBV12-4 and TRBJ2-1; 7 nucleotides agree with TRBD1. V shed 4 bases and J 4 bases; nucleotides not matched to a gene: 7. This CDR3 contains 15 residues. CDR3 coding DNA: TGTGCCAGCAGTTCTCCCGGGACAGATTACAATGAGCAGTTCTTC. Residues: CASSSPGTDYNEQFF.

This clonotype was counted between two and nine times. The DNA of the CDR3 is TGTGCCAGCAGCTTAGACCCCGCGGAGGAGACCCAGTACTTC. It encodes CASSLDPAEETQYF. The V gene is TRBV3-1, the J gene TRBJ2-5; D is undetermined. Germline CDR1 reads LGHDT; CDR2 reads YNNKEL (reference sequence). CDR3 length equals 14 residues. V was cut by 5 bases and J by 5 bases, with 15 bases left in between.

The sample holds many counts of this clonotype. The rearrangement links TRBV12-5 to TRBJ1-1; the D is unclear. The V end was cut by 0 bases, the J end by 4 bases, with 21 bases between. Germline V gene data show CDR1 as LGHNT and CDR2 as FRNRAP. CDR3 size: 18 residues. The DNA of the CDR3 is TGTGCTAGTGGTTTGGTGGGATTGACGTTGGGCTGGGGCACTGAAGCTTTCTTT. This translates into CASGLVGLTLGWGTEAFF.

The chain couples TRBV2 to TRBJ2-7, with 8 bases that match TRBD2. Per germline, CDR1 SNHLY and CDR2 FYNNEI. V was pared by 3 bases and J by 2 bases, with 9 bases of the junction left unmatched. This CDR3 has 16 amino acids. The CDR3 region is CASSEGSGDDTYEQYF. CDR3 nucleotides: TGTGCCAGCAGTGAGGGTAGCGGGGACGATACCTACGAGCAGTACTTC.

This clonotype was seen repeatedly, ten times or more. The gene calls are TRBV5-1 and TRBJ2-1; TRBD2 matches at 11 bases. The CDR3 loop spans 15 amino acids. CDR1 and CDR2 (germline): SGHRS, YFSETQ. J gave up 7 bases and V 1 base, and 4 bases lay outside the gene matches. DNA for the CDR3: TGCGCCAGCAGCTTGCTAGCGGGAGGCTCAAATGAGCAGTTCTTC. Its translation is CASSLLAGGSNEQFF.